This entry lists 22 T cell receptor beta chains sequenced from one sample in a study of response to subunit inactivated influenza vaccine. TCRdb redid the calling of the RT-PCR reads with MiXCR, one entry per CDR3 protein. The sample lists approximately 530,000 distinct CDR3 sequences; around 7.7% were seen once. Sequencing used PBMCs from blood, obtained roughly 24 months after vaccination. All receptors derive from a man aged 50-75 years who received an inactivated influenza vaccine.

This clonotype was counted a few times. The chain is built from TRBV18 and TRBJ1-5; TRBD1 agrees at 8 bases. This CDR3 has 15 amino acids. Germline V gene sequence: CDR1 KGHSH, CDR2 LQKENI. V lost 2 bases to trimming and J lost 7 bases; unmatched junction nucleotides: 7. The CDR3 here is CASSPGQGQVQPQHF. The CDR3 coding sequence is TGTGCCAGCTCACCAGGACAGGGTCAGGTCCAGCCCCAGCATTTT.

The gene calls are TRBV30 and TRBJ2-7; 7 bases are shared with TRBD2. Germline V gene lookup returns CDR1 GTSNPN and CDR2 SVGIG (reference sequence). V lost 4 bases and J lost 2; bases outside the gene matches: 5. The CDR3 has 13 residues. In nucleotides, the CDR3 is TGTGCCTGGATACGGCGGGAGACCTACGAGCAGTACTTC. It is translated as CAWIRRETYEQYF. The full variable domain, rest sourced from reference TRBV30 and TRBJ2-7, is SQTIHQWPATLVQPVGSPLSLECTVEGTSNPNLYWYRQAAGRGLQLLFYSVGIGQISSEVPQNLSASRPQDRQFILSSKKLLLSDSGFYLCAWIRRETYEQYFGPGTRLTVT.

This chain joins TRBV6-5 and TRBJ1-1, with D perhaps TRBD1 (6 bases). This CDR3 region has 18 residues. The germline V and J ends were trimmed by 4 bases and 0 bases, with 21 bases remaining between them. Germline loops: CDR1 MNHEY, CDR2 SVGAGI. The CDR3 sequence: CASSSRDTTSYMNTEAFF. DNA for the CDR3: TGTGCCAGCAGTTCCCGGGACACGACTTCTTATATGAACACTGAAGCTTTCTTT.

In this sample, this clonotype turned up many times. The V and J genes are TRBV10-3 and TRBJ2-3; D perhaps matches TRBD1 (7 bases). Germline CDR1 ENHRY, CDR2 SYGVKD. Trimming left V 5 bases short and J 3 bases short, with 12 bases between. The CDR3 contains 14 residues. The CDR3 sequence is CAISPGGTTDTQYF. The CDR3 DNA sequence: TGTGCCATCAGTCCAGGGGGGACGACAGATACGCAGTATTTT.

The rearrangement joins TRBV19 to TRBJ2-2, with TRBD1 as a possible D gene (6 bases). CDR3 length equals 16 residues. V shed 3 bases and J shed 1 base, with 12 bases lying between them. The germline gives CDR1 LNHDA, CDR2 SQIVND (reference sequence). DNA of the CDR3: TGTGCCAGTAGTATGTTCTGGGGACAGAACACCGGGGAGCTGTTTTTT. Its translation: CASSMFWGQNTGELFF.

This chain joins TRBV6-5 and TRBJ2-3; TRBD1 or TRBD2 may be the D gene (6 bases each). Germline-derived CDR1 and CDR2 are MNHEY and SVGAGI. This CDR3 has 14 residues. Trimming pared 4 bases from V and 4 bases from J, leaving 12 bases between. CDR3 DNA: TGTGCCAGCAGTTCTCGGGGGCATGCAGATACGCAGTATTTT. Amino acid sequence: CASSSRGHADTQYF.

V gene TRBV4-2 combines with J gene TRBJ1-1; D not resolved. The V and J ends lost 3 bases and 7 bases respectively, with 6 bases between them. CDR1 and CDR2 (germline): LGHNA, YNFKEQ. The CDR3 consists of 11 residues. The CDR3 sequence: CASSQRNEAFF. In DNA, the CDR3 is TGTGCCAGCAGCCAGAGGAATGAAGCTTTCTTT.

This rearrangement joins TRBV7-8 to TRBJ2-1, with 12 bases matching TRBD2. The CDR3 runs 16 residues. The V segment lost 5 bases and the J segment 4 bases; nucleotides outside the gene matches: 6. The germline V gene encodes CDR1 SGHVS and CDR2 FQNEAQ. The CDR3 DNA follows: TGTGCCAGCAGCCTACGGACTAGCGGGGTGTACAATGAGCAGTTCTTC. This translates into CASSLRTSGVYNEQFF.

This clonotype was detected a few times. This chain links TRBV12-3 or TRBV12-4 with TRBJ1-1; TRBD1 agrees at 8 bases. The CDR3 contains 14 residues. V was pared by 6 bases and J by 4 bases, with 7 bases of the junction left unmatched. CDR3: CASRKTGGITEAFF. In nucleotides, the CDR3 is TGTGCCAGCAGGAAAACAGGGGGTATCACTGAAGCTTTCTTT.

Ten or more counts support this clonotype. The chain recombines TRBV7-9 with TRBJ2-5; no reliable D call. The CDR3 consists of 15 residues. V gave up 1 base and J gave up 3 bases, with 12 bases separating them. The germline V gene encodes CDR1 SEHNR and CDR2 FQNEAQ (reference sequence). The CDR3: CASSLELYSKETQYF. The CDR3 DNA reads TGTGCCAGCAGCTTAGAATTATACAGCAAAGAGACCCAGTACTTC.

The chain uses TRBV28 and TRBJ2-7; 8 bases fit TRBD1. J gave up 4 bases and V 6 bases, and 11 bases lay outside the gene matches. In germline, CDR1 is MDHEN, CDR2 SYDVKM. CDR3 length: 15 amino acids. The CDR3 protein is CASSPTGERVYEQYF. CDR3 DNA sequence: TGTGCCAGCAGCCCGACAGGGGAAAGAGTGTACGAGCAGTACTTC.

This chain joins TRBV25-1 and TRBJ2-2; 7 bases match TRBD1. The CDR3 extends over 16 amino acids. V trimming: 2 bases; J trimming: 3 bases; junction bases outside the gene matches: 6. Germline V CDR1 and CDR2: MGHDK, SYGVNS. The CDR3 DNA sequence: TGTGCCAGCAGTGAAAAGACAGGGTGGGACACCGGGGAGCTGTTTTTT. Its translation: CASSEKTGWDTGELFF. Combining the CDR3 with reference TRBV25-1 and TRBJ2-2 gives the whole variable domain EADIYQTPRYLVIGTGKKITLECSQTMGHDKMYWYQQDPGMELHLIHYSYGVNSTEKGDLSSESTVSRIRTEHFPLTLESARPSHTSQYLCASSEKTGWDTGELFFGEGSRLTVL.

This clonotype was counted at least ten times. The chain combines TRBV6-2 or TRBV6-3 with TRBJ2-7; 7 nucleotides agree with TRBD2. With 3 bases clipped from V and 3 bases from J, the junction kept 14 bases outside the gene matches. Germline-derived CDR1 and CDR2 are MNHEY and SVGEGT. The CDR3 spans 17 residues. The CDR3 spells CASSYSGLVGVYYEQYF. DNA for the CDR3: TGTGCCAGCAGTTATTCCGGACTAGTGGGGGTATACTACGAGCAGTACTTC.

This clonotype was observed at least ten times. The V and J genes are TRBV28 and TRBJ2-1; perhaps TRBD2 as D (6 bases). Germline V CDR1 and CDR2: MDHEN, SYDVKM. With 6 bases removed from V and 6 bases from J, the gap between germline ends came to 12 bases. The CDR3 spans 13 residues. The CDR3 region is CASSQTSLNEQFF. The CDR3 nucleotides read TGTGCCAGCAGCCAAACTAGCCTCAATGAGCAGTTCTTC.

The rearrangement joins TRBV20-1 to TRBJ2-1; TRBD2 matches 7 bases. This CDR3 is 14 amino acids long. CDR1 DFQATT and CDR2 SNEGSKA come from the germline V gene (reference sequence). For the CDR3, the DNA is TGCAGGGCCCGAGCGGGGCAACAGATCAATGAGCAGTTCTTC. It is translated as CRARAGQQINEQFF.

This clonotype was seen many times. The chain carries TRBV20-1 and TRBJ2-3; weak D call: TRBD1 (6 bases). V lost 5 bases and J lost 6, with 18 bases in between. The CDR3 is 14 amino acids. Germline V gene data show CDR1 as DFQATT and CDR2 as SNEGSKA (reference sequence). CDR3 nucleotide sequence: TGCAGTGCTGGGCCACAGGGTCTAAGGGATACGCAGTATTTT. Its translation: CSAGPQGLRDTQYF.

This chain connects TRBV5-4 to TRBJ2-3; the D is unclear. CDR1 is SGHNT, CDR2 YYREEE, per germline (reference sequence). V lost 0 bases and J 2 bases, leaving 7 bases between the germline ends. The CDR3 has 14 amino acids. CDR3 nucleotides: TGTGCCAGCAGCTTGGCTCGGCACACAGATACGCAGTATTTT. Translation gives CASSLARHTDTQYF.

V is TRBV3-1 and J is TRBJ1-5, with D unclear. This CDR3 has 15 residues. CDR1 is LGHDT and CDR2 is YNNKEL in the germline V gene (reference sequence). V gave up 2 bases and J gave up 4 bases, with 12 bases separating them. As DNA, the CDR3 is TGTGCCAGCAGCCAATCGAGAAGCCAGAATCAGCCCCAGCATTTT. Translated: CASSQSRSQNQPQHF.

Of note for this clonotype: At one of its ends the junction is not consistent with the germline gene, which may arise from a read error. V usage is TRBV3-1 and J usage is TRBJ2-1, with D perhaps matching TRBD1 (6 bases). Germline CDR1 LGHDT, CDR2 YNNKEL (reference sequence). The CDR3 is 15 amino acids. The CDR3 sequence: CASSKDRISYNEQFF. In nucleotides, the CDR3 is TGTGCCAGCAGCAAAGACAGGATCTCCTACAATGAGCAGTTCTTC.

This clonotype was counted at least ten times. The genes are TRBV12-3 or TRBV12-4 and TRBJ2-3; D perhaps matches TRBD1 (6 bases). Trimming pared 6 bases from V and 6 bases from J, leaving 13 bases between. This CDR3 is 13 amino acids long. CDR3 nucleotides: TGTGCCAGCAGCCGAGACAGGAGGGATACGCAGTATTTT. The encoded protein is CASSRDRRDTQYF.

This clonotype was counted a few times. The V call is TRBV12-3 or TRBV12-4, the J call TRBJ2-1; TRBD2 matches at 13 bases. Germline trimming cut 6 bases from V and 9 bases from J; bases unmatched to any gene: 8. This CDR3 region has 15 residues. The CDR3 region has the DNA TGTGCCAGCAGCCCTGGACTAGCGGGAGTGAGTGAGCAGTTCTTC. It yields the protein CASSPGLAGVSEQFF.

This clonotype was seen ten or more times. The chain combines TRBV12-3 or TRBV12-4 with TRBJ2-3; no firm D call. This CDR3 is 17 amino acids long. V was pared by 0 bases and J by 1 base, with 14 bases between. The CDR3 loop is CASSLALIGRGTDTQYF. In DNA form, the CDR3 reads TGTGCCAGCAGTTTAGCGCTAATCGGCAGAGGCACAGATACGCAGTATTTT.